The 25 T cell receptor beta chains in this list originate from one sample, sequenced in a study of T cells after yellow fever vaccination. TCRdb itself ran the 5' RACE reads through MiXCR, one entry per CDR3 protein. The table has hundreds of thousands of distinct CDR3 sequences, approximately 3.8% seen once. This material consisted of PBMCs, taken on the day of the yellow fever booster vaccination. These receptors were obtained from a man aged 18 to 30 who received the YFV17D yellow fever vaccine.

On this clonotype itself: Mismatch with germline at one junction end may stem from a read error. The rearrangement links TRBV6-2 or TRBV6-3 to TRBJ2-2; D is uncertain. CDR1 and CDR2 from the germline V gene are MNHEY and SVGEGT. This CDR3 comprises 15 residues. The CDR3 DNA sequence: TGTGCCAGTAGTTTAGGCTACTCCTTCACCGGGGAGCTGTTTTTT. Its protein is CASSLGYSFTGELFF.

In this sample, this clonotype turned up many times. The CDR3 reads CASSGSGFPQETQYF. The CDR3 DNA reads TGCGCCAGCAGCGGCTCAGGCTTTCCTCAAGAGACCCAGTACTTC. The chain links TRBV5-1 to TRBJ2-5; D remains unclear. Germline V gene data show CDR1 as SGHRS and CDR2 as YFSETQ. The CDR3 has 15 residues. V was cut by 4 bases and J by 2 bases, with 15 bases left in between.

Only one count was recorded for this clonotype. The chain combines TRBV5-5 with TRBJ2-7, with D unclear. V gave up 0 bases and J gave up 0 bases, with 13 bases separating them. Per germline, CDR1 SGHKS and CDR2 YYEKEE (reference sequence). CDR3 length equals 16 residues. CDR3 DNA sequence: TGTGCCAGCAGCTTGGTCGGCAGAACAAGCTCCTACGAGCAGTACTTC. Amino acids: CASSLVGRTSSYEQYF.

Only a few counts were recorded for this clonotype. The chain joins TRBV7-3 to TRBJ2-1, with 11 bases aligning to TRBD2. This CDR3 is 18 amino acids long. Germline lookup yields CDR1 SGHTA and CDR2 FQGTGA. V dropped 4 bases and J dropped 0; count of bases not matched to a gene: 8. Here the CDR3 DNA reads TGTGCCAGCAGCTCGTTAGGGACTAGCGGTTCCTCCTACAATGAGCAGTTCTTC. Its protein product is CASSSLGTSGSSYNEQFF.

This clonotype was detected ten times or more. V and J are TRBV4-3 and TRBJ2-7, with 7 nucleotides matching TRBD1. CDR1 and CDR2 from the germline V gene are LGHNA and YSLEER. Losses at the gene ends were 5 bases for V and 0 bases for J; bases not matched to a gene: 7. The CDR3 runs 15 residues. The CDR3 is CASSEGAGSSYEQYF. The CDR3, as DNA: TGCGCCAGCAGCGAGGGGGCAGGGAGCTCCTACGAGCAGTACTTC.

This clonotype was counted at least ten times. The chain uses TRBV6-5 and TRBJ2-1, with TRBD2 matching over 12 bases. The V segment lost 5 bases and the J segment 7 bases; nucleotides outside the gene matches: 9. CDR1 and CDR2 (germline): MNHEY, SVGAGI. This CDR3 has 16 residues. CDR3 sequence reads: CASSPSSGGALNEQFF. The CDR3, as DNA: TGTGCCAGCAGTCCCTCTAGCGGGGGGGCCCTGAATGAGCAGTTCTTC.

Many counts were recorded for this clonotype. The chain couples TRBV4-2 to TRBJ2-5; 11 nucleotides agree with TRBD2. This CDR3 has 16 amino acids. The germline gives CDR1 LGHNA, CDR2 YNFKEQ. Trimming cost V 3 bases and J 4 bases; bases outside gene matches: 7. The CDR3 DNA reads TGTGCCAGCAGCCAGGCTAGCGGGGGGCGGGGAGAGACCCAGTACTTC. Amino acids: CASSQASGGRGETQYF.

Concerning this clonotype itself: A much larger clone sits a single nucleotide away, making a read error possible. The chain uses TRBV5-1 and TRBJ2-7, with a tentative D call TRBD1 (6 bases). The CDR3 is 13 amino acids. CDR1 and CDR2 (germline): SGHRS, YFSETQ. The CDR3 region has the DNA TGCGCCAGCAGCTTGGCCAAGGGGGACGAGCAGTGCGTC. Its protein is CASSLAKGDEQCV.

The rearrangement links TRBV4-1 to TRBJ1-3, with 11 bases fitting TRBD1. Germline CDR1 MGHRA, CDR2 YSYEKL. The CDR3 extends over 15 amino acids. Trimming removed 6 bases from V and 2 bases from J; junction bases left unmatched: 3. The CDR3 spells CASSRDRGTGNTIYF. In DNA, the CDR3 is TGCGCCAGCAGTAGGGACAGGGGGACTGGAAACACCATATATTTT.

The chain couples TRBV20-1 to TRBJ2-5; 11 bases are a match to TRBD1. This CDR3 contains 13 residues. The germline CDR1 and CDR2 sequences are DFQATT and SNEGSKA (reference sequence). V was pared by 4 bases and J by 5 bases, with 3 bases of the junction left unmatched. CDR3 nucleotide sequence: TGCAGTGCTAAATGGACAGGGGGCGAGACCCAGTACTTC. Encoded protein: CSAKWTGGETQYF.

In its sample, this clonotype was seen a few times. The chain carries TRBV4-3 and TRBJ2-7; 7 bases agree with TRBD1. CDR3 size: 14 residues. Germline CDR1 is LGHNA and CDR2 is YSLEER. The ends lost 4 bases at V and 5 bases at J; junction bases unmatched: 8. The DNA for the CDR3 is TGCGCCAGCAGCCGCCGGGACAGTGGGGACGAGCAGTACTTC. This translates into CASSRRDSGDEQYF.

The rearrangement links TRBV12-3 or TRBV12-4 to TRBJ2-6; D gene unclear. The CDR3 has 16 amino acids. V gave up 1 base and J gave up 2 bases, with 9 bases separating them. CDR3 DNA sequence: TGTGCCAGCAGTTTAGAGAGCTGGGCTGGGGCCAACGTCCTGACTTTC. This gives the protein CASSLESWAGANVLTF.

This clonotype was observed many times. CDR3 amino acids: CASSVTVGEKLFF. CDR3 DNA sequence: TGTGCCAGCAGCGTAACGGTAGGGGAAAAACTGTTTTTT. The chain recombines TRBV9 with TRBJ1-4; D unclear. This CDR3 has 13 amino acids. Between the trimmed V and J ends, which lost 1 base and 8 bases, there was a span of 9 bases. Germline CDR1 is SGDLS and CDR2 is YYNGEE.

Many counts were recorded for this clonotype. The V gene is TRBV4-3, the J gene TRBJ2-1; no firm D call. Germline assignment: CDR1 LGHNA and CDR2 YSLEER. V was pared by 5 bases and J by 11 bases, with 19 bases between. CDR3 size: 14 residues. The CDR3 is CASSDGYQSLQQFF. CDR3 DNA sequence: TGCGCCAGCAGCGACGGCTACCAAAGTCTACAGCAGTTCTTC.

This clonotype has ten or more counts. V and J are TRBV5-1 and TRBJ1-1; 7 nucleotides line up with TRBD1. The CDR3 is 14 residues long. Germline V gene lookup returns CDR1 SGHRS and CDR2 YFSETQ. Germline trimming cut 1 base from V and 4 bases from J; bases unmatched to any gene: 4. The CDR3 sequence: CASSLPTGTTEAFF. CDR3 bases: TGCGCCAGCAGCTTGCCGACAGGGACCACTGAAGCTTTCTTT. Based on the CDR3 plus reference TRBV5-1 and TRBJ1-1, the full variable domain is KAGVTQTPRYLIKTRGQQVTLSCSPISGHRSVSWYQQTPGQGLQFLFEYFSETQRNKGNFPGRFSGRQFSNSRSEMNVSTLELGDSALYLCASSLPTGTTEAFFGQGTRLTVV.

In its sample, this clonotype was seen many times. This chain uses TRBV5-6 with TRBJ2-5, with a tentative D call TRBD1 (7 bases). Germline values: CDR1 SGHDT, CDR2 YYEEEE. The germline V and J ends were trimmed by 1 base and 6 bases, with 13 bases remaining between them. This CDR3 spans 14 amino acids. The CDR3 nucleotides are TGTGCCAGCAGCTTGATGGAGGGGGCCAAGACCCAGTACTTC. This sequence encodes CASSLMEGAKTQYF.

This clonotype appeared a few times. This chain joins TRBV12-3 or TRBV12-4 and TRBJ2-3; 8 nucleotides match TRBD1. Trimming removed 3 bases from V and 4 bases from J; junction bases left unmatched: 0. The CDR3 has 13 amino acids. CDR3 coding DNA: TGTGCCAGCAGTTTCAGGGGGCCAGATACGCAGTATTTT. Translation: CASSFRGPDTQYF.

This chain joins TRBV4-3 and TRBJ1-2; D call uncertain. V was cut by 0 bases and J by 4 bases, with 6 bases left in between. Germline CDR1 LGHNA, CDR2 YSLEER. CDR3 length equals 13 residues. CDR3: CASSQDLSYGYTF. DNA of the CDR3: TGCGCCAGCAGCCAAGATTTGAGCTATGGCTACACCTTC.

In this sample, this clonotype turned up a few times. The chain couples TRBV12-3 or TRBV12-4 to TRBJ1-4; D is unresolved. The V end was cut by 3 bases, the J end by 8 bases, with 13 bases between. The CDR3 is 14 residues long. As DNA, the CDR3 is TGTGCCAGCAGTTTTATAAATCAAGGAGAAAAACTGTTTTTT. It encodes CASSFINQGEKLFF.

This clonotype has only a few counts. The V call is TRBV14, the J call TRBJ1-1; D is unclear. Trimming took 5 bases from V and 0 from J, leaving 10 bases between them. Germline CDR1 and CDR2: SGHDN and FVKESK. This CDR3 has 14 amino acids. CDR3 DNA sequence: TGTGCCAGCAGCAGAGTATCCTTGAACACTGAAGCTTTCTTT. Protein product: CASSRVSLNTEAFF.

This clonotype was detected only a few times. DNA for the CDR3: TGCAGTGCTACGGGACGGTCCTACGAGCAGTACTTC. This gives the protein CSATGRSYEQYF. The chain combines TRBV20-1 with TRBJ2-7, with D possibly called TRBD1 or TRBD2 (5 bases each). CDR3 length equals 12 residues. Germline V gene sequence: CDR1 DFQATT, CDR2 SNEGSKA (reference sequence). The V end was cut by 4 bases, the J end by 1 base, with 8 bases between.

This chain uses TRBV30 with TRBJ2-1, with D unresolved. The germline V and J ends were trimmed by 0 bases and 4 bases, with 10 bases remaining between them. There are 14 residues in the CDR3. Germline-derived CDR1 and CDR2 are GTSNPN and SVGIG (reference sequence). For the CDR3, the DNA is TGTGCCTGGAGTGTACCCACTATATACAATGAGCAGTTCTTC. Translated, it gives CAWSVPTIYNEQFF. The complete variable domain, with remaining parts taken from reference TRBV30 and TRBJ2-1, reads SQTIHQWPATLVQPVGSPLSLECTVEGTSNPNLYWYRQAAGRGLQLLFYSVGIGQISSEVPQNLSASRPQDRQFILSSKKLLLSDSGFYLCAWSVPTIYNEQFFGPGTRLTVL.

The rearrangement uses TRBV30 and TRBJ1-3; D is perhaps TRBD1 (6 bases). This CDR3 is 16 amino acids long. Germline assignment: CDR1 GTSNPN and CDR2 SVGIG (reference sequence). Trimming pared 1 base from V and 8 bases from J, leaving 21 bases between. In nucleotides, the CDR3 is TGTGCCTGGAGTGAGGGGGTTCGACCGAGCCAGGACACCATATATTTT. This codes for CAWSEGVRPSQDTIYF.

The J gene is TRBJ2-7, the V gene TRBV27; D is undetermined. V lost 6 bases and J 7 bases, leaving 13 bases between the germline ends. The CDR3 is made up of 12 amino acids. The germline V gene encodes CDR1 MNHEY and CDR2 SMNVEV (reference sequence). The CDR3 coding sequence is TGTGCCAGCAGCAACGGGCCCGGGGAGCAGTACGTC. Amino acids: CASSNGPGEQYV.

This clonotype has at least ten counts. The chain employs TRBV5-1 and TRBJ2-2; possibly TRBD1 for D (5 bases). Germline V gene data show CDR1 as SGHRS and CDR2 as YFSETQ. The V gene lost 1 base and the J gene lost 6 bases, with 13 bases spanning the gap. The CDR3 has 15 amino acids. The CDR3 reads CASSLSRVVAGELFF. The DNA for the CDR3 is TGCGCCAGCAGCTTGTCCAGGGTCGTTGCCGGGGAGCTGTTTTTT.